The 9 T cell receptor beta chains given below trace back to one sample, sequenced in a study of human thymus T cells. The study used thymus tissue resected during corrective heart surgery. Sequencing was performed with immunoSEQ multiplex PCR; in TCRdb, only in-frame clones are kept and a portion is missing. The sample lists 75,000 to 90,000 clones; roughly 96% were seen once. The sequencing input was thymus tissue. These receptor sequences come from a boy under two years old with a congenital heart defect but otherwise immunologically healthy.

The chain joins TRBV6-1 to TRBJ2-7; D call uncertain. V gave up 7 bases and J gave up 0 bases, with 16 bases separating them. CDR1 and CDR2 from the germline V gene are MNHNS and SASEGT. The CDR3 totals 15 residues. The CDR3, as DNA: TGTGCCAGCAACTTAGGCCCTTCTAGCTCCTACGAGCAGTACTTC. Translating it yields CASNLGPSSSYEQYF.

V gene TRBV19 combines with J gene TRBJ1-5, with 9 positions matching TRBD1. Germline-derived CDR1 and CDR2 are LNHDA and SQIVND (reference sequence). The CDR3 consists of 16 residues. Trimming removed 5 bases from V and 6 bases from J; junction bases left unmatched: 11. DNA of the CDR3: TGTGCCAGTAGTGTTAGAACAGGGGGCGCGGGTCAGCCCCAGCATTTT. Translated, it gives CASSVRTGGAGQPQHF.

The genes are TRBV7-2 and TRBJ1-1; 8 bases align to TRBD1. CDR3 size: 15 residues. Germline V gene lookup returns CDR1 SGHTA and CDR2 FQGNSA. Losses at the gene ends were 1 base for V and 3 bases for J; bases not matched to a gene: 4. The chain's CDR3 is CASSLGAGGDTEAFF. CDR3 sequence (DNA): TGTGCCAGCAGCTTAGGGGCAGGGGGCGACACTGAAGCTTTCTTT.

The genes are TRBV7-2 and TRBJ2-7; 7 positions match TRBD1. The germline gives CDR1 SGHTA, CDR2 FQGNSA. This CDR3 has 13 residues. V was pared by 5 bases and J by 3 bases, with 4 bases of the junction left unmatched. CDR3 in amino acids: CASSRTGLYEQYF. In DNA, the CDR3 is TGTGCCAGCAGCCGGACAGGCCTCTACGAGCAGTACTTC.

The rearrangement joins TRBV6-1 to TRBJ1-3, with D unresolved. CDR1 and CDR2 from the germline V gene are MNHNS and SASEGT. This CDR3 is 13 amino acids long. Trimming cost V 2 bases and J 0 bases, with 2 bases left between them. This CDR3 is CASSEFSGNTIYF. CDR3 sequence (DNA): TGTGCCAGCAGTGAATTCTCTGGAAACACCATATATTTT.

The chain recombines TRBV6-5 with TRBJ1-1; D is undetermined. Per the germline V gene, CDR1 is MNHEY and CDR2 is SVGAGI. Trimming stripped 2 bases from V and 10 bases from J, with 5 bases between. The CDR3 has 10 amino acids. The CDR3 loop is CASSYVGAFF. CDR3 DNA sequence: TGTGCCAGCAGTTACGTTGGAGCTTTCTTT.

CDR3 DNA sequence: TGTGCCAGCAGCTTAGGAATGGGGCTCCCTTCCTACAATGAGCAGTTCTTC. Residues: CASSLGMGLPSYNEQFF. V usage is TRBV7-9 and J usage is TRBJ2-1; a weak D match, TRBD1 (5 bases). Trimming removed 1 base from V and 1 base from J, with 14 bases in between. CDR3 size: 17 residues. Germline-derived CDR1 and CDR2 are SEHNR and FQNEAQ (reference sequence).

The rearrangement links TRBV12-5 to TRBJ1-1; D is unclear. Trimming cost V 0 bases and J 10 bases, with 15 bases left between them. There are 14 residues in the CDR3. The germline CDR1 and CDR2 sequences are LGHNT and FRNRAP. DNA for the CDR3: TGTGCTAGTGGTTTGGTATGGGATCCCTCCGGAGCTTTCTTT. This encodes CASGLVWDPSGAFF.

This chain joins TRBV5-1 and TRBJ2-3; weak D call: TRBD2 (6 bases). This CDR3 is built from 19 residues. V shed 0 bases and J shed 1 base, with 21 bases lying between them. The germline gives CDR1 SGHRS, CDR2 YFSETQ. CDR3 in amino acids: CASSLAKAEGGKGTDTQYF. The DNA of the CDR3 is TGCGCCAGCAGCTTGGCTAAGGCCGAGGGAGGAAAAGGCACAGATACGCAGTATTTT.